This entry lists 25 T cell receptor beta chains sequenced from one sample in a study of T cells after yellow fever vaccination. TCRdb reanalysed the 5' RACE reads using MiXCR and keeps one entry per CDR3 protein. This table has about 110,000 distinct CDR3 sequences, more than 7.5% appearing once. The input for sequencing was CD8+ T cells sorted from PBMCs, taken 45 days after the yellow fever booster vaccination. The receptor set was obtained from a man aged 25 to 45 who received the YFV17D yellow fever vaccine.

At least ten counts were recorded for this clonotype. The chain carries TRBV12-3 or TRBV12-4 and TRBJ2-1; 14 nucleotides match TRBD2. The CDR3 runs 16 residues. V shed 5 bases and J 8 bases; nucleotides not matched to a gene: 8. The CDR3 sequence is CASSPLGLAGGDEQFF. CDR3 nucleotide sequence: TGTGCCAGCAGTCCCCTCGGACTAGCGGGAGGAGATGAGCAGTTCTTC.

To note about this clonotype: A much more abundant neighbour one base away suggests this may be a read error. The rearrangement joins TRBV11-2 to TRBJ2-7; D may be TRBD1 (6 bases). Germline assignment: CDR1 SGHAT and CDR2 FQNNGV. V was trimmed by 5 bases and J by 0 bases, leaving 11 bases between them. The CDR3 runs to 14 residues. CDR3 sequence reads: CASSQGHSSYEQYF. The CDR3, as DNA: TGTGCCAGCAGCCAGGGACATAGCTCCTACGAGCAGTACTTC.

This clonotype came up many times. The chain is built from TRBV5-8 and TRBJ2-1; possibly TRBD1 or TRBD2 for D (6 bases each). The CDR3 has 16 amino acids. The germline V gene has CDR1 SGHTS and CDR2 YDEGEE. V was clipped by 2 bases and J by 1 base, with 13 bases between them. The CDR3 region is CASSFGGTLSYNEQFF. Here the CDR3 DNA reads TGTGCCAGCAGCTTCGGGGGCACCTTATCCTACAATGAGCAGTTCTTC.

This clonotype was counted between two and nine times. The rearrangement uses TRBV5-1 and TRBJ2-2; TRBD1 aligns across 7 bases. Trimming at V came to 3 bases and at J to 2 bases, leaving 4 bases not matched to a gene. The CDR3 has 15 residues. Germline V gene data show CDR1 as SGHRS and CDR2 as YFSETQ. CDR3 loop: CASSSRDSNTGELFF. CDR3 nucleotides: TGCGCCAGCAGCTCCCGGGACAGTAACACCGGGGAGCTGTTTTTT.

Ten or more counts support this clonotype. V is TRBV28 and J is TRBJ2-2; TRBD2 agrees at 16 bases. The trim removed 5 bases at V and 7 bases at J, leaving 13 bases unmatched. CDR3 size: 19 residues. Germline loops: CDR1 MDHEN, CDR2 SYDVKM. CDR3 sequence reads: CASSPLGLAGGPVLGELFF. Written as DNA, the CDR3 is TGTGCCAGCAGTCCGCTGGGACTAGCGGGAGGGCCAGTTCTCGGGGAGCTGTTTTTT.

This clonotype was counted many times. The chain carries TRBV29-1 and TRBJ2-1; tentatively, D is TRBD1 (5 bases). The CDR3 extends over 17 amino acids. The germline CDR1 and CDR2 sequences are SQVTM and ANQGSEA. Between the trimmed V and J ends, which lost 3 bases and 0 bases, there was a span of 18 bases. The CDR3 DNA is TGCAGCGTTGAGGGTGGACAATGGGGTTACTCCTACAATGAGCAGTTCTTC. This gives the protein CSVEGGQWGYSYNEQFF.

Points on this clonotype: A much larger clone differs from this one at a single base, so this may be a read error. The chain has TRBV29-1 and TRBJ2-5; 8 bases match TRBD2. The V gene end was trimmed by 7 bases and the J gene end by 6 bases; junction bases not matched to a gene: 16. CDR3 length equals 15 residues. Per the germline V gene, CDR1 is SQVTM and CDR2 is ANQGSEA. This chain's CDR3 is CSARVSESGGKTQYF. The CDR3 bases are TGCAGCGCGCGGGTGAGCGAATCGGGGGGGAAGACCCAGTACTTC. Full variable domain (rest looked up from reference TRBV29-1 and TRBJ2-5): SAVISQKPSRDICQRGTSLTIQCQVDSQVTMMFWYRQQPGQSLTLIATANQGSEATYESGFVIDKFPISRPNLTFSTLTVSNMSPEDSSIYLCSARVSESGGKTQYFGPGTRLLVL.

Ten or more counts support this clonotype. The chain has TRBV5-6 and TRBJ2-1; TRBD1 matches at 9 bases. The germline V gene has CDR1 SGHDT and CDR2 YYEEEE. The CDR3 covers 15 residues. Trimming took 5 bases from V and 5 from J; bases not matched to a gene: 8. The CDR3 sequence: CASRAGTGKNNEQFF. CDR3 sequence (DNA): TGTGCCAGCAGGGCGGGGACAGGGAAAAACAATGAGCAGTTCTTC.

In its sample, this clonotype was seen many times. The chain links TRBV4-3 to TRBJ2-1; D gene unclear. The CDR3 covers 13 residues. V lost 6 bases and J 6 bases, leaving 12 bases between the germline ends. Germline V gene sequence: CDR1 LGHNA, CDR2 YSLEER. Written as DNA, the CDR3 is TGCGCCAGCAGTTATACCTTTGCCAATGAGCAGTTCTTC. Its protein is CASSYTFANEQFF.

The rearrangement uses TRBV6-2 or TRBV6-3 and TRBJ2-3, with 12 bases matching TRBD2. Germline V lookup: CDR1 MNHEY, CDR2 SVGEGT. The trim removed 0 bases at V and 2 bases at J, leaving 9 bases unmatched. The CDR3 covers 19 residues. The chain's CDR3 is CASSYSTSGRSGDTDTQYF. CDR3 nucleotide sequence: TGTGCCAGCAGTTACTCAACTAGCGGGAGGTCAGGGGACACAGATACGCAGTATTTT.

This clonotype was seen at least ten times. The chain links TRBV6-6 to TRBJ2-1; tentative D call: TRBD2 (5 bases). CDR1 MNHNY and CDR2 SVGAGI come from the germline V gene (reference sequence). Trimming shortened V by 5 bases and J by 8 bases, and 13 bases separated the two germline ends. The CDR3 extends over 13 amino acids. DNA of the CDR3: TGTGCCAGCAGTGCCCGATGGACTGATGAGCAGTTCTTC. Amino acids: CASSARWTDEQFF.

This clonotype has at least ten counts. This rearrangement joins TRBV20-1 to TRBJ2-7; tentative D call: TRBD2 (5 bases). Trimming removed 1 base from V and 3 bases from J, with 10 bases in between. The V gene's germline CDR1 is DFQATT and CDR2 SNEGSKA (reference sequence). The CDR3 has 13 residues. The CDR3 spells CSARAGEFYEQYF. The DNA of the CDR3 is TGCAGTGCTAGAGCTGGGGAGTTCTACGAGCAGTACTTC.

This clonotype was observed a handful of times. This chain uses TRBV28 with TRBJ2-1; no clear D. The CDR3 extends over 13 amino acids. The germline V and J ends were trimmed by 7 bases and 0 bases, with 7 bases remaining between them. CDR1 is MDHEN and CDR2 is SYDVKM in the germline V gene. The CDR3 region has the DNA TGTGCCAGCATACCAAACTCCTACAATGAGCAGTTCTTC. Protein sequence: CASIPNSYNEQFF.

This clonotype was counted many times. The chain links TRBV20-1 to TRBJ2-7; D is undetermined. This CDR3 region has 13 residues. The germline gives CDR1 DFQATT, CDR2 SNEGSKA (reference sequence). V was trimmed by 0 bases and J by 3 bases, leaving 9 bases between them. CDR3 sequence reads: CSARDLENYEQYF. CDR3 sequence (DNA): TGCAGTGCTAGAGATCTCGAGAACTACGAGCAGTACTTC.

This clonotype was counted ten times or more. The CDR3 here is CASSLEREYEQYF. CDR3 nucleotides: TGTGCCAGCAGCTTAGAACGGGAATACGAGCAGTACTTC. V is TRBV7-6 and J is TRBJ2-7; D is perhaps TRBD2 (5 bases). V shed 1 base and J shed 4 bases, with 8 bases lying between them. CDR3 length: 13 residues. Germline CDR1 is SGHVS and CDR2 is FNYEAQ.

V and J are TRBV5-1 and TRBJ2-1; the D is unclear. Germline-derived CDR1 and CDR2 are SGHRS and YFSETQ. Trimming took 0 bases from V and 8 from J, leaving 9 bases between them. The CDR3 extends over 13 amino acids. Here the CDR3 DNA reads TGCGCCAGCAGCTTGGCCCGGAGTGATGAGCAGTTCTTC. Amino acid sequence: CASSLARSDEQFF.

In its sample, this clonotype was seen a few times. The genes are TRBV12-3 or TRBV12-4 and TRBJ1-4; D ambiguous. V lost 5 bases to trimming and J lost 6 bases, with 16 bases between them. This CDR3 has 15 amino acids. The CDR3 sequence is CASSPTDLPDEKLFF. The CDR3 region has the DNA TGTGCCAGCAGTCCCACAGACTTGCCGGATGAAAAACTGTTTTTT.

This clonotype turned up a few times. This sequence joins TRBV19 and TRBJ1-1; TRBD1 is a possible D gene (5 bases). The germline CDR1 and CDR2 sequences are LNHDA and SQIVND (reference sequence). Between the trimmed V and J ends, which lost 5 bases and 1 base, there was a span of 14 bases. The CDR3 consists of 15 residues. CDR3 amino acids: CASSPTGRRNTEAFF. The CDR3 DNA follows: TGTGCCAGTAGTCCTACGGGACGCCGGAACACTGAAGCTTTCTTT.

This clonotype was seen at least ten times. This chain uses TRBV9 with TRBJ1-3; D remains unclear. Trimming shortened V by 2 bases and J by 0 bases, and 6 bases separated the two germline ends. The germline gives CDR1 SGDLS, CDR2 YYNGEE. The CDR3 has 14 residues. The CDR3 protein is CASSVPGSGNTIYF. The CDR3 DNA reads as TGTGCCAGCAGCGTGCCGGGCTCTGGAAACACCATATATTTT. Together with reference TRBV9 and TRBJ1-3, the CDR3 gives the full variable domain: DSGVTQTPKHLITATGQRVTLRCSPRSGDLSVYWYQQSLDQGLQFLIQYYNGEERAKGNILERFSAQQFPDLHSELNLSSLELGDSALYFCASSVPGSGNTIYFGEGSWLTVV.

Only a few counts were recorded for this clonotype. The chain carries TRBV2 and TRBJ2-7, with a weak D call TRBD1 (7 bases). V shed 6 bases and J shed 2 bases, with 14 bases lying between them. The CDR3 has 14 residues. CDR1 is SNHLY, CDR2 FYNNEI, per germline. In DNA form, the CDR3 reads TGTGCCAGCAGCGGCGGGACAGTGGCCTACGAGCAGTACTTC. This gives the protein CASSGGTVAYEQYF.

This clonotype has a count of ten or more. The chain has TRBV12-3 or TRBV12-4 and TRBJ2-2; 7 bases fit TRBD1. The junction had 7 bases not matched to a gene; V was cut back by 7 bases and J by 5 bases. The length of the CDR3 is 14 residues. In DNA form, the CDR3 reads TGTGCCAGCACCGTAGAGGGGGCAACCGGGGAGCTGTTTTTT. Protein: CASTVEGATGELFF.

This clonotype has a count of ten or more. V and J are TRBV6-5 and TRBJ2-7; TRBD1 matches 9 bases. CDR1 and CDR2 (germline): MNHEY, SVGAGI. CDR3 length: 14 residues. The junction had 2 bases not matched to a gene; V was cut back by 2 bases and J by 3 bases. The CDR3 DNA reads TGTGCCAGCAGTTACGGGACAGGGCACTACGAGCAGTACTTC. Its protein is CASSYGTGHYEQYF.

This clonotype was counted only a few times. The rearrangement joins TRBV27 to TRBJ2-2; 10 bases match TRBD2. The CDR3 is 15 amino acids. V shed 7 bases, J shed 3 bases, and the junction held 5 bases outside the gene matches. Germline V CDR1 and CDR2: MNHEY, SMNVEV (reference sequence). The chain's CDR3 is CASTLAGGYTGELFF. CDR3 sequence (DNA): TGTGCCAGCACCTTAGCGGGAGGCTACACCGGGGAGCTGTTTTTT.

This clonotype came up many times. The rearrangement uses TRBV11-2 and TRBJ2-7; TRBD2 is a possible D gene (6 bases). Trimming left V 0 bases short and J 5 bases short, with 23 bases between. The CDR3 runs to 18 residues. The germline V gene encodes CDR1 SGHAT and CDR2 FQNNGV. Here the CDR3 DNA reads TGTGCCAGCAGCTTAGAGGTTGTTGCGAGCGGGTTGTGGGACGAGCAGTACTTC. Its protein product is CASSLEVVASGLWDEQYF.

In this sample, this clonotype turned up a few times. CDR3 loop: CATSSQEGGKHGYTF. The CDR3 DNA sequence: TGTGCCACCAGTTCCCAAGAGGGAGGGAAGCATGGCTACACCTTC. The rearrangement uses TRBV15 and TRBJ1-2; D unresolved. The CDR3 runs to 15 residues. CDR1 LNHNV and CDR2 YYDKDF come from the germline V gene (reference sequence). Trimming left V 6 bases short and J 6 bases short, with 20 bases between.